This TCR beta chain came from a study of CD8 T cell repertoires and HIV-1 epitope variants. Study summary: The baseline condition was 1M T cells left uncultured.

Only in-frame clones appear in the TCRdb table, and some are missing; sequencing was by immunoSEQ multiplex PCR. Of about 6,300 clones listed, roughly two thirds are singletons. This clone turned up a few times. Its matching antigen is unknown. Study conclusions and caveats: Eight or nine antigen-specific TCR beta clonotypes were found; about six seemed cross-reactive to variants. The assay identified only TCR beta chains of antigen-proliferating T cells.

Material for sequencing was cultured CD8+ T cells derived from PBMCs. This receptor was taken from a male donor with HIV.

Here the CDR3 DNA reads TGTGCCAGCAGTTACTCGGGAACAGGGAACACTGAAGCTTTCTTT. Translated, it gives CASSYSGTGNTEAFF. The gene calls are TRBV6-5 and TRBJ1-1; maybe TRBD1 (5 bases). The germline gives CDR1 MNHEY, CDR2 SVGAGI. V gave up 0 bases and J gave up 1 base, with 9 bases separating them. The CDR3 is 15 residues long.